The present entry profiles one T cell receptor beta chain with its context. This record comes from a study of Ad26.COV2.S vaccination and SARS-CoV-2 variants. For the study at large: Donor allocation was to the COV1001 Ad26.COV2.S trial arm. The vaccine Ad26.COV2.S was put into the muscle once, or twice with 56 days between.

Generated by immunoSEQ multiplex PCR, the TCRdb table keeps only in-frame clones and is missing some. The profile shows 200,000 to 300,000 clones, 87% of them singletons. Per germline, CDR1 SGHRS and CDR2 YFSETQ. This CDR3 is 16 amino acids long. V lost 4 bases, J lost 7 bases, and 11 bases stayed unmatched. The treatment: roughly 18 received Ad26.COV2.S at low or high dose, single or two shots; 5 received placebo; per-sample allocation not given. Collection of the samples took place on day 63 after the first injection of vaccine or placebo. This chain joins TRBV5-1 and TRBJ1-6; 7 nucleotides align to TRBD1. Sequencing was performed on peripheral blood, taken in a trial of Ad26.COV2.S vaccine versus placebo. The TCR sequence derives from a person aged 18-65 years who received the Ad26.COV2.S COVID-19 vaccine or a placebo. CDR3 bases: TGCGCCAGCAGCCCACGACAGGGAGGAAGAAATTCACCCCTCCACTTT. Protein sequence: CASSPRQGGRNSPLHF.